One sample yielded the 15 T cell receptor beta chains listed below, sequenced in a study of tissue T cells after allogeneic stem cell transplantation. The time point was: mouse harvest day 7 after allogeneic transplant. The graft held 10^6 splenic CD5+ T cells and 10^7 T-cell-depleted bone marrow cells. Assay used: immunoSEQ multiplex PCR; TCRdb lists only in-frame clones, some missing. There are about 7,400 clones in the sample; roughly half occur only once, and 4.5% to 5.5% lies in the top ten. The material sequenced was gut tissue. These receptors were taken from a female BALB/c mouse given C57BL/6 T cells with graft-versus-host disease after an allogeneic hematopoietic cell transplant.

Regarding this clone: Each gene name is a mouse one. From the germline J gene comes the end of the CDR3, since the read stops 1 residue before it. The V gene is TRBV20, the J gene TRBJ2-7; 13 nucleotides line up with TRBD2. Germline V lookup: CDR1 GFQATS, CDR2 STVNSAI. The CDR3 runs 14 residues. With 6 bases clipped from V and 0 bases from J, the junction kept 2 bases outside the gene matches. The sequenced part of the CDR3 DNA is TGTGGTGCCCGGGACTGGGGGGGCTCCTATGAACAGTAC. Translation gives CGARDWGGSYEQY. The entire CDR3 protein is CGARDWGGSYEQYF.

This clone showed up just a few times. All gene names here are mouse names. Sequencing ends 1 residue short of the CDR3 end; the germline J gene provides the rest. The V gene is TRBV15, the J gene TRBJ1-3; D is undetermined. This CDR3 contains 14 residues. Trimming stripped 3 bases from V and 0 bases from J, with 6 bases between. Germline CDR1 is SGHND and CDR2 is FRSKSL. The CDR3 bases that were read are TGTGCCAGCAGTTTGGGGTATTCTGGAAATACGCTCTAT. Amino acids: CASSLGYSGNTLY. The whole CDR3 region reads CASSLGYSGNTLYF.

On this clone: Mouse gene names and germline throughout. Coverage ceases 1 residue before the CDR3 finishes, and the germline J gene fills in the end. V and J are TRBV26 and TRBJ1-2; D is uncertain. The CDR3 contains 13 residues. Germline assignment: CDR1 KGHPV and CDR2 FQNQEV (reference sequence). Trimming stripped 0 bases from V and 5 bases from J, with 7 bases between. CDR3 loop: CASSLSGWSDYTF. Partial CDR3 DNA: TGTGCCAGCAGTCTGTCAGGGTGGTCCGACTACACC.

This clone qualifies as medium-sized. The listed genes are named as in mouse. The read is 1 residue too short to cover the CDR3 end, so that end is filled in from the germline J gene. The chain couples TRBV26 to TRBJ2-3; D perhaps matches TRBD2 (7 bases). The CDR3 consists of 15 residues. Trimming left V 4 bases short and J 0 bases short, with 11 bases between. Germline V lookup: CDR1 KGHPV, CDR2 FQNQEV (reference sequence). The CDR3 DNA, read in part, is TGTGCCAGCAGTCCCTGGGGGCCTAGTGCAGAAACGCTGTAT. It codes for CASSPWGPSAETLY. The whole CDR3 is CASSPWGPSAETLYF.

Concerning this clone: Mouse gene names and germline throughout. The read halts 1 residue ahead of the CDR3 end, with the missing end drawn from the germline J gene. The chain carries TRBV26 and TRBJ2-5; 7 bases map to TRBD1. CDR3 length: 13 amino acids. Germline trimming cut 4 bases from V and 5 bases from J; bases unmatched to any gene: 3. CDR1 KGHPV and CDR2 FQNQEV come from the germline V gene (reference sequence). The CDR3 sequence is CASSPRQGDTQYF. CDR3 DNA (partial): TGTGCCAGCAGTCCCCGACAGGGAGACACCCAGTAC.

Comment on this clone: Gene names refer to mouse genes. From the germline J gene comes the end of the CDR3, since the read stops 1 residue before it. J is TRBJ2-1 and V is TRBV19, with 12 bases matching TRBD2. Losses at the gene ends were 4 bases for V and 3 bases for J; bases not matched to a gene: 8. Germline V gene sequence: CDR1 FNHDT, CDR2 SITEND (reference sequence). This CDR3 has 17 residues. Incomplete CDR3 DNA: TGTGCCAGCAGTCGTGACTGGGGGGGCGGGGGCTATGCTGAGCAGTTC. Its protein product is CASSRDWGGGGYAEQF. The CDR3, in full, reads CASSRDWGGGGYAEQFF.

This clone was seen only a few times. Gene names and germline refer to mouse. The observed sequence ends 1 residue before the CDR3 terminus, with the missing tail filled in from the germline J gene. V usage is TRBV19 and J usage is TRBJ1-2, with 7 bases aligning to TRBD1. Per the germline V gene, CDR1 is FNHDT and CDR2 is SITEND (reference sequence). This CDR3 is 14 amino acids long. Trimming removed 4 bases from V and 0 bases from J; junction bases left unmatched: 3. CDR3 DNA, as far as it was read: TGTGCCAGCAGTCGGGACAGTGCAAACTCCGACTACACC. Protein product: CASSRDSANSDYT. The whole CDR3 protein is CASSRDSANSDYTF.

A few counts support this clone. Genes and germline come from the mouse. From the germline J gene comes the end of the CDR3, since the read stops 1 residue before it. This chain connects TRBV16 to TRBJ1-1; TRBD1 agrees at 10 bases. This CDR3 has 14 amino acids. The V gene end was trimmed by 5 bases and the J gene end by 4 bases; junction bases not matched to a gene: 4. CDR1 and CDR2 (germline): SGHSA, FRNQAP. The sequenced CDR3 bases are TGTGCAAGCAGCGGGGACAGGGGAGGCACAGAAGTCTTC. This sequence encodes CASSGDRGGTEVF. The full CDR3 protein is CASSGDRGGTEVFF.

This clone showed up just a few times. Any gene name here is a mouse gene name. Read sequence stops 1 residue before the CDR3 end, and the germline J gene provides the missing end. The chain joins TRBV26 to TRBJ2-3; TRBD2 agrees at 7 bases. This CDR3 comprises 16 residues. Germline trimming cut 4 bases from V and 2 bases from J; bases unmatched to any gene: 9. Looked up from germline, CDR1 is KGHPV and CDR2 is FQNQEV (reference sequence). CDR3 protein: CASSPRYGGNAETLYF. The sequenced CDR3 bases are TGTGCCAGCAGTCCTCGGTATGGGGGGAATGCAGAAACGCTGTAT.

Points on this clone: Gene names are mouse gene names. The read falls 1 residue short of the CDR3 end, and the missing part is taken from the germline J gene. The J gene is TRBJ1-2, the V gene TRBV23; the table names TRBD1, a call not compared with the DNA. The CDR3 loop spans 14 amino acids. Germline lookup yields CDR1 KGHTA and CDR2 FQNQQP. This chain's CDR3 is CSSSQSRGDSDYTF. The CDR3 bases that were read are TGCTCCAGCAGTCAATCTAGAGGGGACTCCGACTACACC.

This clone was counted a few times. Mouse gene names apply. The CDR3 DNA, read in part, is TGTGCCTGGAGTCTAGATGGTAGTCAAAACACCTTGTAC. Translating it yields CAWSLDGSQNTLY. In full, the CDR3 reads CAWSLDGSQNTLYF. J is TRBJ2-4 and V is TRBV31; D unclear. The read ends 1 residue early relative to the CDR3; the germline J gene fills the gap. With 0 bases removed from V and 0 bases from J, the gap between germline ends came to 7 bases. Germline loops: CDR1 GKSSPN, CDR2 SITVG. This CDR3 has 14 residues.

This clone turned up a few times. Gene names refer to mouse genes. The read is 1 residue too short to cover the CDR3 end, so that end is filled in from the germline J gene. The chain employs TRBV26 and TRBJ2-7; the match to TRBD2 covers 10 bases. The CDR3 consists of 13 residues. The germline gives CDR1 KGHPV, CDR2 FQNQEV (reference sequence). V was pared by 2 bases and J by 6 bases, with 1 base of the junction left unmatched. The CDR3 DNA, read in part, is TGTGCCAGCAGTCTGCTGGGGGGGCGTGAACAGTAC. This sequence encodes CASSLLGGREQY. The CDR3 as a whole reads CASSLLGGREQYF.

On this clone: Genes and germline come from the mouse. The read ends 1 residue shy of where the CDR3 ends; the end is completed using the germline J gene. This chain uses TRBV26 with TRBJ1-4; TRBD1 matches at 12 bases. The CDR3 is 16 residues long. Germline CDR1 is KGHPV and CDR2 is FQNQEV (reference sequence). Trimming cost V 2 bases and J 3 bases; bases outside gene matches: 1. The CDR3 is CASSLGTGGPNERLFF. The CDR3 bases that were read are TGTGCCAGCAGTCTGGGGACAGGGGGCCCCAACGAAAGATTATTT. The full variable domain, with the rest looked up from reference TRBV26 and TRBJ1-4, is NSKVIQTPRYLVKGQGQKAKMRCIPEKGHPVVFWYQQNKNNEFKFLINFQNQEVLQQIDMTEKRFSAECPSNSPCSLEIQSSEAGDSALYLCASSLGTGGPNERLFFGHGTKLSVL.

In regard to this clone: All gene names here are mouse names. The read ends 1 residue early relative to the CDR3; the germline J gene fills the gap. The V and J genes are TRBV26 and TRBJ1-6, with D possibly being TRBD1 (6 bases). TRBJ1-6 is noted as an ORF with a role that remains uncertain. The V end was cut by 8 bases, the J end by 4 bases, with 9 bases between. This CDR3 comprises 13 residues. Germline CDR1 KGHPV, CDR2 FQNQEV (reference sequence). This CDR3 reads CASGTRYNSPLYF. The sequenced part of the CDR3 DNA is TGTGCCAGCGGGACAAGATATAATTCGCCCCTCTAC.

Points on this clone: Mouse germline and gene names are used. CDR3 DNA (partial): TGCTCCAGCAGCCGACTGGCCAACTATGCTGAGCAGTTC. Its protein product is CSSSRLANYAEQF. The complete CDR3 protein is CSSSRLANYAEQFF. The J gene is TRBJ2-1, the V gene TRBV23; the table's D call TRBD2 went unverified against the DNA. The read terminates 1 residue before the CDR3 end, so the remaining end is supplied by the germline J gene. The CDR3 has 14 residues. CDR1 is KGHTA, CDR2 FQNQQP, per germline. Filled out from reference TRBV23 and TRBJ2-1, the complete variable domain reads DAAVTQKPRYLIKMKGQEAEMKCIPEKGHTAVFWYQQKQSKELKFLIYFQNQQPLDQIDMVKERFSAVCPSSSLCSLGIRTCEAEDSALYLCSSSRLANYAEQFFGPGTRLTVL.